The next 18 T cell receptor beta chains were all read from a single sample in a study of T cells after yellow fever vaccination. In TCRdb, the 5' RACE reads were re-called with MiXCR into one record per CDR3 protein. The repertoire has about 340,000 distinct CDR3 sequences, around 12% of them found once; the top ten carry around 3%. The sample here was CD4+ T cells sorted from PBMCs, taken 15 days after the yellow fever booster vaccination. Every receptor here comes from a man younger than 35 who received the YFV17D yellow fever vaccine.

This clonotype was recorded a few times. The chain combines TRBV3-1 with TRBJ2-7; unclear D gene. There are 10 residues in the CDR3. V shed 7 bases and J shed 11 bases, with 12 bases lying between them. Germline values: CDR1 LGHDT, CDR2 YNNKEL (reference sequence). Here the CDR3 DNA reads TGTGCCAGCACCTGGACCTCCGAGTACGTC. Its protein is CASTWTSEYV.

V and J are TRBV3-1 and TRBJ2-7; TRBD1 matches 9 bases. The CDR3 extends over 15 amino acids. Losses at the gene ends were 2 bases for V and 0 bases for J; bases not matched to a gene: 2. CDR1 is LGHDT, CDR2 YNNKEL, per germline (reference sequence). CDR3 coding DNA: TGTGCCAGCAGCCAACCGGGACAGGGCTCCTACGAGCAGTACTTC. Protein product: CASSQPGQGSYEQYF.

The table lists this clonotype with a few counts. The J gene is TRBJ2-3, the V gene TRBV5-1; TRBD2 matches 10 bases. Germline V gives CDR1 SGHRS, CDR2 YFSETQ. Trimming at V came to 4 bases and at J to 5 bases, leaving 10 bases not matched to a gene. The length of the CDR3 is 16 residues. Here the CDR3 DNA reads TGCGCCAGCAGCGGTGCAGCGGGGGGGCTTATAGATACGCAGTATTTT. The encoded protein is CASSGAAGGLIDTQYF.

About this clonotype itself: A read error is possible here, since a much larger clone lies one base away. This rearrangement joins TRBV11-2 to TRBJ2-5; D perhaps matches TRBD1 (5 bases). The CDR3 contains 14 residues. Trimming took 9 bases from V and 0 from J, leaving 14 bases between them. From germline, CDR1 is SGHAT and CDR2 FQNNGV. The CDR3 sequence is CARSWTPHQETQYF. CDR3 bases: TGTGCCAGATCCTGGACACCCCACCAAGAGACCCAGTACTTC.

This clonotype was observed a handful of times. The J gene is TRBJ1-5, the V gene TRBV28, with no clear D. The CDR3 loop spans 11 amino acids. Trimming left V 6 bases short and J 5 bases short, with 5 bases between. Germline loops: CDR1 MDHEN, CDR2 SYDVKM. CDR3 amino acids: CASRSDQPQHF. Written as DNA, the CDR3 is TGTGCCAGCAGAAGCGATCAGCCCCAGCATTTT. Together with reference TRBV28 and TRBJ1-5, the CDR3 gives the full variable domain: DVKVTQSSRYLVKRTGEKVFLECVQDMDHENMFWYRQDPGLGLRLIYFSYDVKMKEKGDIPEGYSVSREKKERFSLILESASTNQTSMYLCASRSDQPQHFGDGTRLSIL.

This clonotype was seen only a few times. The CDR3: CASSPDRDRVHEQYV. DNA for the CDR3: TGTGCCAGCAGTCCGGACCGGGACAGGGTCCACGAGCAGTACGTC. The chain combines TRBV28 with TRBJ2-7; 9 bases line up with TRBD1. V trimming: 5 bases; J trimming: 5 bases; junction bases outside the gene matches: 10. The CDR3 length is 15 residues. Germline assignment: CDR1 MDHEN and CDR2 SYDVKM.

The chain joins TRBV20-1 to TRBJ1-2; the D gene is possibly TRBD1 (6 bases). Germline V gives CDR1 DFQATT, CDR2 SNEGSKA (reference sequence). The CDR3 runs 12 residues. Trimming left V 4 bases short and J 3 bases short, with 9 bases between. The CDR3 bases are TGCAGTGCTATGAGGGGGGACTATGGCTACACCTTC. This translates into CSAMRGDYGYTF.

The chain employs TRBV11-3 and TRBJ2-3; TRBD2 agrees at 10 bases. The CDR3 has 18 amino acids. The V segment lost 1 base and the J segment 2 bases; nucleotides outside the gene matches: 9. The germline V gene encodes CDR1 SGHNT and CDR2 YENEEA. In nucleotides, the CDR3 is TGTGCCAGCAGCTTAGGGGAACTAGCGGGGTCCACCACAGATACGCAGTATTTT. As protein: CASSLGELAGSTTDTQYF.

This clonotype has more than one count but fewer than ten. J is TRBJ2-3 and V is TRBV6-4; the D is unclear. In germline, CDR1 is MRHNA, CDR2 SNTAGT. The CDR3 has 15 amino acids. V lost 4 bases and J lost 5, with 16 bases in between. The CDR3 loop reads CASSAESGGLDTQYF. The CDR3 coding sequence is TGTGCCAGCAGTGCCGAGTCAGGTGGGCTAGATACGCAGTATTTT.

This chain uses TRBV18 with TRBJ2-7; 7 nucleotides line up with TRBD2. The CDR3 contains 14 residues. The germline V gene encodes CDR1 KGHSH and CDR2 LQKENI. The V segment lost 0 bases and the J segment 5 bases; nucleotides outside the gene matches: 4. CDR3 nucleotides: TGTGCCAGCTCACCACCCGGGAGGAGCCACGAGCAGTACTTC. Encoded protein: CASSPPGRSHEQYF.

This clonotype has just a few counts. The chain links TRBV20-1 to TRBJ1-2, with a possible D match to TRBD1 (6 bases). Deletions cut 6 bases from V and 2 bases from J, with 10 bases between. This CDR3 contains 12 residues. Germline values: CDR1 DFQATT, CDR2 SNEGSKA (reference sequence). CDR3 loop: CSARTVNYGYTF. The DNA of the CDR3 is TGCAGTGCGAGGACAGTCAACTATGGCTACACCTTC.

The rearrangement joins TRBV3-1 to TRBJ1-3, with D hard to call. Germline values: CDR1 LGHDT, CDR2 YNNKEL (reference sequence). V was cut by 1 base and J by 8 bases, with 15 bases left in between. The CDR3 consists of 15 residues. CDR3 loop: CASSQGPLPRHTIYF. The DNA of the CDR3 is TGTGCCAGCAGCCAAGGACCACTACCACGGCACACCATATATTTT.

The chain joins TRBV4-3 to TRBJ1-1, with D unclear. Trimming took off 0 bases at V and 6 bases at J, with 8 bases between the two ends. Germline V gene lookup returns CDR1 LGHNA and CDR2 YSLEER. This CDR3 is 13 amino acids long. CDR3 protein: CASSQDRFAEAFF. In DNA, the CDR3 is TGCGCCAGCAGCCAAGATCGCTTTGCTGAAGCTTTCTTT.

The table lists this clonotype with a few counts. This chain joins TRBV7-9 and TRBJ2-1; D perhaps matches TRBD2 (7 bases). The V gene's germline CDR1 is SEHNR and CDR2 FQNEAQ (reference sequence). The CDR3 consists of 18 residues. V lost 6 bases and J 0 bases, leaving 21 bases between the germline ends. The CDR3 loop is CASRPGGRGTSSYNEQFF. CDR3 DNA sequence: TGTGCCAGCAGACCCGGGGGGCGGGGGACCAGCTCCTACAATGAGCAGTTCTTC.

There are a few counts of this clonotype. The chain recombines TRBV7-2 with TRBJ2-3; 9 positions agree with TRBD2. CDR3 length equals 16 residues. The trim removed 4 bases at V and 4 bases at J, leaving 9 bases unmatched. Germline V gives CDR1 SGHTA, CDR2 FQGNSA. In DNA form, the CDR3 reads TGTGCCAGCAGCTACAATTTGGCTAGCGGGGCAGATACGCAGTATTTT. The encoded protein is CASSYNLASGADTQYF.

This clonotype was counted only a few times. This sequence joins TRBV5-4 and TRBJ2-3, with D tentatively TRBD2 (6 bases). The germline V gene encodes CDR1 SGHNT and CDR2 YYREEE (reference sequence). Trimming left V 0 bases short and J 4 bases short, with 12 bases between. The CDR3 runs 15 residues. For the CDR3, the DNA is TGTGCCAGCAGCTTGGTGTCTAGCGCGGCAGATACGCAGTATTTT. Protein product: CASSLVSSAADTQYF. The full variable domain, completed using reference TRBV5-4 and TRBJ2-3, is ETGVTQSPTHLIKTRGQQVTLRCSSQSGHNTVSWYQQALGQGPQFIFQYYREEENGRGNFPPRFSGLQFPNYSSELNVNALELDDSALYLCASSLVSSAADTQYFGPGTRLTVL.

Many counts were recorded for this clonotype. The rearrangement links TRBV11-2 to TRBJ1-5, with 9 positions matching TRBD1. Germline loops: CDR1 SGHAT, CDR2 FQNNGV. There are 17 residues in the CDR3. V dropped 1 base and J dropped 0; count of bases not matched to a gene: 4. CDR3 loop: CASSLVNRGLSNQPQHF. The CDR3 DNA reads as TGTGCCAGCAGCTTAGTGAACAGGGGGCTTAGCAATCAGCCCCAGCATTTT.

This clonotype was found a few times. This rearrangement joins TRBV4-3 to TRBJ1-1; the match to TRBD1 covers 9 bases. Germline loops: CDR1 LGHNA, CDR2 YSLEER. This CDR3 is 16 amino acids long. With V trimmed by 0 bases and J by 10 bases, 12 bases remained unmatched. The CDR3 sequence: CASSQDLQGAWQGAFF. The CDR3, as DNA: TGCGCCAGCAGCCAAGATCTACAGGGGGCATGGCAAGGAGCTTTCTTT.